The 3 T cell receptor beta chains presented below share a single source sample, sequenced in a study of blood T cell repertoires in COVID-19. The data were produced by immunoSEQ multiplex PCR, yet TCRdb's version contains in-frame clones alone and is incomplete. The data contain about 180,000 clones, approximately 92% of them singletons. The sample was PBMCs or T cells enriched from blood (not recorded which). The receptors originated from a middle-aged woman with acute COVID-19.

The V and J genes are TRBV2 and TRBJ1-1; no definite D call. Germline V gene sequence: CDR1 SNHLY, CDR2 FYNNEI. The CDR3 has 12 residues. DNA for the CDR3: TGTGGATGTGACACGGAGAACACTGAAGCTTTCTTT. This codes for CGCDTENTEAFF. Using reference TRBV2 and TRBJ1-1 for the parts outside the CDR3, the full variable domain is EPEVTQTPSHQVTQMGQEVILRCVPISNHLYFYWYRQILGQKVEFLVSFYNNEISEKSEIFDDQFSVERPDGSNFTLKIRSTKLEDSAMYFCGCDTENTEAFFGQGTRLTVV.

V usage is TRBV4-1 and J usage is TRBJ2-3, with D possibly being TRBD2 (6 bases). The CDR3 is 14 amino acids. Germline V lookup: CDR1 MGHRA, CDR2 YSYEKL. The V end lost 1 base, the J end lost 4 bases, and 9 bases lay between the germline ends. CDR3 amino acids: CASSQVSGADTQYF. Written as DNA, the CDR3 is TGCGCCAGCAGCCAAGTCTCGGGGGCAGATACGCAGTATTTT.

J is TRBJ2-3 and V is TRBV7-3; tentative D call: TRBD1 (5 bases). The CDR3 extends over 12 amino acids. The V gene lost 3 bases and the J gene lost 6 bases, with 7 bases spanning the gap. CDR1 and CDR2 (germline): SGHTA, FQGTGA. CDR3 loop: CASSLGLDTQYF. The CDR3 nucleotides are TGTGCCAGCAGCTTGGGGCTCGATACGCAGTATTTT.